This TCR beta chain was sequenced for a study of shared clonotypes between healthy human individuals. Study-wide context: The study used three CD4 naive, three CD4 memory, two CD8 naive and one CD8 memory plate per donor.

CD8 cells regarded as naive lacked CD45RO, were positively chosen for CCR7, and omitted terminally differentiated effector memory CD45RA+ cells. The genomic DNA of each subset was split evenly across several immunoSEQ plates. In the source study's methods: In the immunoSEQ data, sequences were junction-only and lacked quality scores, so filtering differed. Repertoires were generated with immunoSEQ multiplex PCR, while TCRdb's copy carries only in-frame clones and drops some. The V and J calls and clone size come from that table; D and trimming were worked out from the DNA. The data contain millions of clones, approximately 95% of them seen just once; the ten biggest clones take up 1% to 1.3%. Worth noting for this clone: Its specificity is unknown. This sample also contains other DNA sequences that code for the same CDR3.

Study-level results: A limitation of the genetic and exposure-history diversity represented arose from few donors.

The V and J ends lost 3 bases and 2 bases, in that order; junction bases with no gene match: 4. The CDR3 is made up of 15 amino acids. Germline V CDR1 and CDR2: SGDLS, YYNGEE. This sequence joins TRBV9 and TRBJ2-1; TRBD1 matches at 8 bases. The origin of this receptor is a man aged 18 to 30 in good health. The specimen sequenced was naive CD8+ T cells sorted from blood. The DNA for the CDR3 is TGTGCCAGCAGCGCCACAGGGGGAACCTACAATGAGCAGTTCTTC. The encoded protein is CASSATGGTYNEQFF.